The clone carrying this TCR beta chain was seen just once. The antigen is not known. The source of the sample is a study of shared clonotypes between healthy human individuals. Study-level results: The researchers took only blood, and tissue repertoires probably look different. Generation probabilities of non-shared clonotypes were lower (relative to those shared by all four donors). Several donors had about 5.1% of their naive CD4 clonotypes in common.

The CDR3 sequence is 13 residues long. The trim removed 6 bases at V and 10 bases at J, leaving 7 bases unmatched. Looked up from germline, CDR1 is SNHLY and CDR2 is FYNNEI. Assay: immunoSEQ multiplex PCR; the TCRdb copy retains only in-frame clones and omits some. This table has about 1 million clones, roughly 80% appearing once. Sequencing was done on a sample of memory CD4+ T cells sorted from blood. Regarding subset: CD45RA-negative fraction. This sequence joins TRBV2 and TRBJ1-3, with 9 positions matching TRBD1. The receptor was derived from a man younger than 35 in good health. CDR3 sequence (DNA): TGTGCCAGCAGAGTTTTACAGGGGGCTACCATATATTTT. Its protein product is CASRVLQGATIYF.